Presented here are 19 T cell receptor beta chains from one specimen sequenced in a study of T cells after yellow fever vaccination. TCRdb itself ran the 5' RACE reads through MiXCR, one entry per CDR3 protein. This table has fewer than 450,000 distinct CDR3 sequences, roughly 12% appearing once. Specimen: PBMCs, collected on the day of the first yellow fever vaccination. The origin of the receptors is a man in his late teens or twenties who received the YFV17D yellow fever vaccine.

The gene calls are TRBV7-2 and TRBJ1-4, with D unresolved. The germline gives CDR1 SGHTA, CDR2 FQGNSA. Trimming pared 5 bases from V and 0 bases from J, leaving 16 bases between. The CDR3 covers 17 residues. The CDR3 loop reads CASSPMGGLATNEKLFF. The CDR3 nucleotides are TGTGCCAGCAGCCCCATGGGCGGGCTTGCAACTAATGAAAAACTGTTTTTT.

This clonotype was observed a handful of times. The genes are TRBV7-9 and TRBJ2-3, with D perhaps TRBD2 (5 bases). CDR3 size: 17 residues. Trimming removed 4 bases at V and 0 bases at J, with 17 bases between. Germline-derived CDR1 and CDR2 are SEHNR and FQNEAQ (reference sequence). CDR3 sequence: CASSSQFRAESTDTQYF. In DNA, the CDR3 is TGTGCCAGCAGCTCCCAATTCAGAGCGGAGAGCACAGATACGCAGTATTTT.

This clonotype has ten or more counts. The chain carries TRBV2 and TRBJ1-5; D not resolved. Germline assignment: CDR1 SNHLY and CDR2 FYNNEI. The CDR3 covers 15 residues. Trimming removed 4 bases at V and 3 bases at J, with 13 bases between. The CDR3 region is CASSAPYAINQPQHF. The CDR3 nucleotides are TGTGCCAGCAGTGCCCCATACGCCATCAATCAGCCCCAGCATTTT.

About this clonotype itself: A much more abundant neighbour one base away suggests this may be a read error. V usage is TRBV10-3 and J usage is TRBJ2-1; TRBD2 matches at 11 bases. V gave up 6 bases and J gave up 6 bases; unmatched junction bases: 4. CDR1 is ENHRY, CDR2 SYGVKD, per germline. The CDR3 totals 14 residues. Written as DNA, the CDR3 is TGTGCCATCAGCACTAGCGGGGGTTGCAATGAGCAGTTCTTC. Protein: CAISTSGGCNEQFF.

In this sample, this clonotype turned up a few times. The chain couples TRBV24-1 to TRBJ2-3; D is unresolved. CDR1 and CDR2 (germline): KGHDR, SFDVKD. The CDR3 is made up of 14 amino acids. The V end lost 4 bases, the J end lost 6 bases, and 13 bases lay between the germline ends. CDR3 sequence reads: CATSDSGPSDTQYF. CDR3 DNA: TGTGCCACCAGTGACTCAGGACCCTCCGATACGCAGTATTTT.

For the CDR3, the DNA is TGTGCCAGCAGCGCAGCCCCAGGGGAAGGAAACACCATATATTTT. Translated: CASSAAPGEGNTIYF. The chain is built from TRBV7-9 and TRBJ1-3, with D possibly matching TRBD1 (6 bases). Germline CDR1 reads SEHNR; CDR2 reads FQNEAQ (reference sequence). V lost 5 bases to trimming and J lost 4 bases, with 15 bases between them. This CDR3 spans 15 amino acids.

V usage is TRBV4-1 and J usage is TRBJ1-2; TRBD1 is a possible D gene (6 bases). This CDR3 has 16 amino acids. CDR1 is MGHRA, CDR2 YSYEKL, per germline. Trimming took 2 bases from V and 0 from J, leaving 13 bases between them. The CDR3 spells CASSQPTRGSNYGYTF. Here the CDR3 DNA reads TGCGCCAGCAGCCAACCTACCAGGGGTTCTAACTATGGCTACACCTTC.

There are many counts of this clonotype. J is TRBJ1-1 and V is TRBV5-1; 9 nucleotides align to TRBD1. This CDR3 comprises 13 residues. The J segment lost 11 bases and the V segment lost 5 bases, leaving 10 bases of the junction unmatched. Germline V gene data show CDR1 as SGHRS and CDR2 as YFSETQ. CDR3: CASRPGQGWGAFF. The CDR3 nucleotides read TGCGCCAGCAGACCGGGACAGGGATGGGGGGCTTTCTTT.

The CDR3 DNA reads TGCAGTGCTGCACTTACAGGGCGGACTAATGAAAAACTGTTTTTT. It yields the protein CSAALTGRTNEKLFF. This chain joins TRBV20-1 and TRBJ1-4, with D perhaps matching TRBD1 (6 bases). The CDR3 length is 15 residues. Trimming pared 5 bases from V and 2 bases from J, leaving 15 bases between. Germline CDR1 DFQATT, CDR2 SNEGSKA (reference sequence).

The chain joins TRBV4-1 to TRBJ1-4; D may be TRBD1 (5 bases). V lost 1 base and J 4 bases, leaving 10 bases between the germline ends. CDR3 size: 15 residues. Per germline, CDR1 MGHRA and CDR2 YSYEKL. DNA of the CDR3: TGCGCCAGCAGCCAAGTTGGGGCCTTTAATGAAAAACTGTTTTTT. Translated: CASSQVGAFNEKLFF.

The gene calls are TRBV18 and TRBJ2-3, with 7 bases lining up with TRBD2. The CDR3 has 15 residues. Trimming took 0 bases from V and 9 from J; bases not matched to a gene: 9. Germline V gene data show CDR1 as KGHSH and CDR2 as LQKENI. CDR3: CASSPPSQGGETQYF. The CDR3 DNA reads TGTGCCAGCTCACCACCGTCTCAGGGAGGGGAGACGCAGTATTTT.

Many counts were recorded for this clonotype. The chain employs TRBV12-3 or TRBV12-4 and TRBJ2-1; 7 nucleotides line up with TRBD1. There are 13 residues in the CDR3. Trimming took 5 bases from V and 8 from J; bases not matched to a gene: 6. The CDR3 region is CASSTRQGHEQFF. The CDR3, as DNA: TGTGCCAGCAGTACCCGACAGGGTCATGAGCAGTTCTTC.

The sample holds a few counts of this clonotype. This chain joins TRBV25-1 and TRBJ1-1; D gene ambiguous. The CDR3 runs to 14 residues. CDR1 is MGHDK, CDR2 SYGVNS, per germline. Trimming took 3 bases from V and 4 from J, leaving 12 bases between them. The CDR3 DNA reads TGTGCCAGCAGTGAGGGCAGGATTCTCACTGAAGCTTTCTTT. It encodes CASSEGRILTEAFF.

The table lists this clonotype with a few counts. The chain links TRBV18 to TRBJ1-1; D perhaps matches TRBD1 (5 bases). The ends were cut back, 4 bases at V and 1 base at J, with 10 bases in the middle. The CDR3 has 14 amino acids. Per germline, CDR1 KGHSH and CDR2 LQKENI. CDR3 sequence reads: CASSRDGGNTEAFF. The CDR3 DNA sequence: TGTGCCAGCTCACGGGACGGCGGGAACACTGAAGCTTTCTTT.

This clonotype was observed a few times. The chain has TRBV6-2 or TRBV6-3 and TRBJ2-3, with D perhaps matching TRBD2 (7 bases). The CDR3 consists of 13 residues. V dropped 2 bases and J dropped 6 bases, with 9 bases sitting between them. Germline V gene data show CDR1 as MNHEY and CDR2 as SVGEGT. The CDR3 DNA follows: TGTGCCAGCAGTTACGCGGGGGCGGATACGCAGTATTTT. Protein: CASSYAGADTQYF.

This clonotype was seen a handful of times. V gene TRBV20-1 combines with J gene TRBJ2-3; tentative D call: TRBD2 (5 bases). CDR1 and CDR2 from the germline V gene are DFQATT and SNEGSKA (reference sequence). There are 14 residues in the CDR3. The V gene lost 5 bases and the J gene lost 0 bases, with 12 bases spanning the gap. CDR3 in DNA: TGCAGTGCTCCGTTCCCGGGGAGCACAGATACGCAGTATTTT. Its translation: CSAPFPGSTDTQYF.

J is TRBJ2-1 and V is TRBV7-8; D is perhaps TRBD1 or TRBD2 (5 bases each). The germline gives CDR1 SGHVS, CDR2 FQNEAQ. The V end was cut by 3 bases, the J end by 9 bases, with 9 bases between. The CDR3 has 12 residues. The CDR3 loop is CASSFSGPEQFF. Written as DNA, the CDR3 is TGTGCCAGCAGCTTTTCGGGACCTGAGCAGTTCTTC.

This clonotype was detected a few times. V and J are TRBV7-2 and TRBJ2-3; 7 bases align to TRBD2. The CDR3 covers 14 residues. CDR1 is SGHTA, CDR2 FQGNSA, per germline. J was trimmed by 11 bases and V by 1 base; bases with no gene match: 9. In nucleotides, the CDR3 is TGTGCCAGCAGCTTAGGTACAGCGGGGAATCGGCAGTATTTT. Protein product: CASSLGTAGNRQYF.

V and J are TRBV18 and TRBJ2-1; D possibly matches TRBD1 or TRBD2 (5 bases each). CDR1 and CDR2 from the germline V gene are KGHSH and LQKENI. V was trimmed by 4 bases and J by 2 bases, leaving 12 bases between them. The CDR3 covers 15 residues. The CDR3 nucleotides read TGTGCCAGCTCACAAGCCGGGACCACCTACAATGAGCAGTTCTTC. This sequence encodes CASSQAGTTYNEQFF.